This TCR beta chain was recovered during a study of blood T cells in healthy people across ages. With a J-beta primer mix and a sample-barcoded 5' primer, a second PCR ran about 7 to 11 cycles. Samples each returned at least 2.5 million CDR3-containing paired-end reads. TCRdb re-called the 5' RACE reads with MiXCR, one entry per CDR3 protein. The data hold roughly 700,000 distinct CDR3 sequences, with roughly 49% observed a single time. Germline CDR1 reads MNHEY; CDR2 reads SVGAGI. Trimming at V came to 0 bases and at J to 5 bases, leaving 6 bases not matched to a gene. This CDR3 has 16 amino acids. Points on this clonotype: Its cognate antigen is unknown.

Findings and limits, study-wide: Age showed a roughly linear inverse relationship with TCR beta diversity per million T cells.

The rearrangement joins TRBV6-5 to TRBJ2-5; 10 nucleotides match TRBD1. The TCR was taken from a woman aged 55-70 years in good health. Source material: blood. The CDR3 DNA is TGTGCCAGCAGTTACTCGATAGGACAGGGGGGCGAGACCCAGTACTTC. Its protein product is CASSYSIGQGGETQYF.